These T cell receptor beta chains were read from a single sample in a study of beta chain features in type 1 diabetes. Only in-frame clones appear in the TCRdb table, and some are missing; sequencing was by immunoSEQ multiplex PCR. The table shows a few hundred thousand clones, with around a quarter occurring only once. The sequenced sample consisted of central memory CD4+ T cells from blood. The receptors stem from a man aged 25-45 years in good health. Both conserved end residues are part of each CDR3. D genes are given only for firm matches. The size of a clone is reported for some rows only, either as once, few or many, or as a class for expanded clones.

TRBJ1-1	-	TRBV29-1	-	TGCAGCGTTGATGGGCCGACTGAAGCTTTCTTT	CSVDGPTEAFF
TRBJ2-6	-	TRBV19	few	TGTGCCAGTAGTATGCGAGGGACTGGGGCCAACGTCCTGACTTTC	CASSMRGTGANVLTF
TRBJ2-7	-	TRBV5-4	few	TGTGCCAGCAGTCGTGCAGGTTACTCCTACGAGCAGTACTTC	CASSRAGYSYEQYF
TRBJ2-1	-	TRBV7-2	few	TGTGCCAGCAGCTTAGATGTGAATGAGCAGTTCTTC	CASSLDVNEQFF
TRBJ1-2	-	TRBV7-9	-	TGTGCCAGCAGCTCCGCGGGACTGATAGGCTACACCTTC	CASSSAGLIGYTF
TRBJ1-1	-	TRBV19	few	TGTGCCAGTAGTAAACCAACAGGGAGTACTGAAGCTTTCTTT	CASSKPTGSTEAFF
TRBJ1-5	-	TRBV29-1	few	TGCAGCGTTGAAGTCGCTTTCGACCAGCCCCAGCATTTT	CSVEVAFDQPQHF
TRBJ2-7	-	TRBV7-9	-	TGTGCCAGCAGCTTAAGTTTACCAGGATCGGCCGAGCAGTACTTC	CASSLSLPGSAEQYF
TRBJ2-3	-	TRBV30	-	TGTGCGTGGAGTTCCCGCGGAGGGAGCACAGATACGCAGTATTTT	CAWSSRGGSTDTQYF
TRBJ2-7	TRBD1	TRBV5-4	few	TGTGCCAGCAGCAAGGGACAGGCCTACGAGCAGTACTTC	CASSKGQAYEQYF